Below, 27 T cell receptor gamma chains from the same sample are listed, as sequenced in a study of gamma-delta T cells after stem cell transplantation. TCRdb re-called clones from the RT-PCR reads via CATT. This table has more than 1,000 gamma-chain clones, around 86% appearing once. Sequenced material: gamma-delta T cells. Receptor source: a human donor. It is not recorded whose cells these are; they may come from a transplant donor.

The chain uses TRGV2 and TRGJ1 or TRGJ2. As TCRdb names no J gene, one was assigned here on the basis of a DNA match to germline. The J segment lost 6 bases and the V segment lost 0 bases, leaving 5 bases of the junction unmatched. Germline CDR1 EGSNGY, CDR2 YDSYNSKV. CDR3 length: 13 amino acids. As DNA, the CDR3 is TGTGCCACCTGGGACGGGCCGGTTTATAAGAAACTCTTT. Its translation is CATWDGPVYKKLF.

The rearrangement uses TRGV4 and TRGJ1 or TRGJ2. TCRdb is silent on the J gene; assignment here came from matching the DNA to germline. The germline CDR1 and CDR2 sequences are EGSTGY and YDSYTSSV. V lost 12 bases and J lost 4; bases outside the gene matches: 3. The CDR3 runs to 9 residues. The CDR3 is CAAYYKKLF. The CDR3 nucleotides read TGTGCCGCCTATTATAAGAAACTCTTT.

This sequence joins TRGV3 and TRGJ1 or TRGJ2. The J gene, missing from TCRdb, was assigned here through DNA to germline matching. V gave up 5 bases and J gave up 7 bases; unmatched junction bases: 11. The CDR3 consists of 13 residues. Germline CDR1 is VTNTFY and CDR2 is YDVSTARD (reference sequence). The CDR3 DNA follows: TGTGCCACCTGGGCTGGGAGGTGGTATAAGAAACTCTTT. It yields the protein CATWAGRWYKKLF.

The J gene is TRGJP2, the V gene TRGV8. The J gene is not listed in TCRdb, so it was assigned here from a DNA match to germline. CDR3 length equals 13 residues. The junction had 7 bases not matched to a gene; V was cut back by 3 bases and J by 9 bases. The germline CDR1 and CDR2 sequences are VENAVY and YDSYNSRV. The CDR3 DNA follows: TGTGCCACCTGGGATCGCATGTATTGGATCAAGACGTTT. Its protein is CATWDRMYWIKTF.

As to this clone: In the same sample, other DNA sequences code for this CDR3. This chain joins TRGV3 and TRGJ1 or TRGJ2. Here the J gene was assigned by germline matching of the DNA, as TCRdb has none. V trimming: 10 bases; J trimming: 1 base; junction bases outside the gene matches: 4. The germline gives CDR1 VTNTFY, CDR2 YDVSTARD (reference sequence). The CDR3 runs to 11 residues. CDR3 sequence reads: CATSNYYKKLF. CDR3 nucleotides: TGTGCCACGTCAAATTATTATAAGAAACTCTTT.

Points on this clone: The same CDR3 can be traced to other DNA sequences in this sample. The chain carries TRGV4 and TRGJ1 or TRGJ2. Since TCRdb gives no J gene, matching the DNA to germline was used here to assign it. Trimming removed 3 bases from V and 0 bases from J; junction bases left unmatched: 2. The germline gives CDR1 EGSTGY, CDR2 YDSYTSSV. This CDR3 comprises 13 residues. CDR3 residues: CATWDSNYYKKLF. The DNA of the CDR3 is TGTGCCACCTGGGATTCGAATTATTATAAGAAACTCTTT.

The chain links TRGV2 to TRGJ1 or TRGJ2. The J gene is not listed in TCRdb, so it was assigned here from a DNA match to germline. Germline V lookup: CDR1 EGSNGY, CDR2 YDSYNSKV. The CDR3 is 15 amino acids. V dropped 1 base and J dropped 0; count of bases not matched to a gene: 6. The CDR3 reads CATWDGHPNYYKKLF. The CDR3 nucleotides read TGTGCCACCTGGGACGGACATCCGAATTATTATAAGAAACTCTTT.

This chain connects TRGV2 to TRGJ1 or TRGJ2. The J gene comes from matching the DNA to germline here; TCRdb lacks it. The V and J ends lost 5 bases and 7 bases, in that order; junction bases with no gene match: 5. CDR1 and CDR2 (germline): EGSNGY, YDSYNSKV. The CDR3 has 11 residues. The CDR3 loop is CATWGGYKKLF. DNA for the CDR3: TGTGCCACCTGGGGGGGGTATAAGAAACTCTTT.

The V and J genes are TRGV9 and TRGJ1 or TRGJ2. In the absence of a J gene in TCRdb, the DNA was matched to germline to assign it here. CDR1 is GITISATS, CDR2 ISYDGTV, per germline (reference sequence). The ends lost 3 bases at V and 3 bases at J; junction bases unmatched: 2. CDR3 size: 12 residues. The CDR3 DNA reads as TGTGCCTTGTGGGAGATTTATTATAAGAAACTCTTT. It yields the protein CALWEIYYKKLF.

The chain links TRGV4 to TRGJ1 or TRGJ2. The J gene, not given by TCRdb, was assigned here from a germline match of the nucleotide sequence. The V and J ends lost 0 bases and 4 bases, in that order; junction bases with no gene match: 12. The germline V gene has CDR1 EGSTGY and CDR2 YDSYTSSV. This CDR3 is built from 16 residues. CDR3 in DNA: TGTGCCACCTGGGATGGGCCGGGCTGGAGGTATTATAAGAAACTCTTT. Its translation: CATWDGPGWRYYKKLF.

The rearrangement links TRGV8 to TRGJ1 or TRGJ2. Because TCRdb records no J gene, it was assigned here through a match of the DNA to germline. Germline V gives CDR1 VENAVY, CDR2 YDSYNSRV. V was pared by 3 bases and J by 11 bases, with 7 bases of the junction left unmatched. CDR3 length: 11 amino acids. The chain's CDR3 is CATWDHGEKLF. CDR3 in DNA: TGTGCCACCTGGGATCATGGTGAGAAACTCTTT.

The chain is built from TRGV9 and TRGJP. No J gene is reported in TCRdb; it was inferred here by comparing the DNA with germline. CDR1 is GITISATS, CDR2 ISYDGTV, per germline (reference sequence). The CDR3 is 19 residues long. V dropped 0 bases and J dropped 4; count of bases not matched to a gene: 9. CDR3 sequence reads: CALWEVSGIQELGKKIKVF. CDR3 bases: TGTGCCTTGTGGGAGGTGAGTGGGATTCAAGAGTTGGGCAAAAAAATCAAGGTATTT.

The V gene is TRGV9, the J gene TRGJP. TCRdb is silent on the J gene; assignment here came from matching the DNA to germline. The germline V gene has CDR1 GITISATS and CDR2 ISYDGTV (reference sequence). CDR3 size: 19 residues. The V gene end was trimmed by 0 bases and the J gene end by 12 bases; junction bases not matched to a gene: 17. The CDR3 sequence is CALWEVLGEEYKGKKIKVF. The CDR3 DNA is TGTGCCTTGTGGGAGGTGCTAGGGGAGGAATACAAGGGCAAAAAAATCAAGGTATTT.

The chain carries TRGV9 and TRGJP. No J gene was available from TCRdb, and it was assigned here by a germline match of the DNA. CDR3 length equals 16 residues. Germline loops: CDR1 GITISATS, CDR2 ISYDGTV (reference sequence). V dropped 4 bases and J dropped 5; count of bases not matched to a gene: 5. The CDR3, as DNA: TGTGCCTTGTGGGACGATAAAGAGTTGGGCAAAAAAATCAAGGTATTT. Its protein is CALWDDKELGKKIKVF.

V usage is TRGV9 and J usage is TRGJP. The J gene is absent in TCRdb and was assigned here via DNA matching to germline. CDR3 length: 15 amino acids. Per germline, CDR1 GITISATS and CDR2 ISYDGTV (reference sequence). After removal of 3 bases from V and 6 bases from J, the junction contained 2 bases not matched to a gene. The DNA for the CDR3 is TGTGCCTTGTGGGAGATAGAGTTGGGCAAAAAAATCAAGGTATTT. It specifies CALWEIELGKKIKVF.

Notes on this clone: Sequence at one end of the junction differs from germline and may be a read error. The chain employs TRGV5 and TRGJ1 or TRGJ2. The J gene, missing from TCRdb, was assigned here through DNA to germline matching. The CDR3 is 15 residues long. Germline CDR1 and CDR2: VINAFY and YDVSNSKD. The CDR3 is CANWDRRSNYYKKLF. CDR3 sequence (DNA): TGTGCCAACTGGGACAGACGAAGTAATTATTATAAGAAACTCTTT.

This sequence joins TRGV3 and TRGJ1 or TRGJ2. Assignment of the J gene here rests on matching the DNA to germline, because TCRdb gives none. The CDR3 extends over 14 amino acids. J gave up 6 bases and V 3 bases, and 11 bases lay outside the gene matches. CDR1 and CDR2 (germline): VTNTFY, YDVSTARD (reference sequence). CDR3 loop: CATWDGSRSYKKLF. For the CDR3, the DNA is TGTGCCACCTGGGACGGCTCGAGGAGTTATAAGAAACTCTTT.

V and J are TRGV5 and TRGJ1 or TRGJ2. No J gene is reported in TCRdb; it was inferred here by comparing the DNA with germline. The CDR3 has 12 amino acids. The V segment lost 7 bases and the J segment 5 bases; nucleotides outside the gene matches: 8. Germline values: CDR1 VINAFY, CDR2 YDVSNSKD. This CDR3 is CATCTWHYKKLF. CDR3 DNA sequence: TGTGCCACCTGTACCTGGCATTATAAGAAACTCTTT.

V is TRGV9 and J is TRGJ1 or TRGJ2. Since TCRdb gives no J gene, matching the DNA to germline was used here to assign it. The germline CDR1 and CDR2 sequences are GITISATS and ISYDGTV (reference sequence). The CDR3 runs to 15 residues. V trimming: 1 base; J trimming: 9 bases; junction bases outside the gene matches: 15. DNA for the CDR3: TGTGCCTTGTGGGAGGTCCGAACGTCTGATGTTAAGAAACTCTTT. Translated: CALWEVRTSDVKKLF.

This rearrangement joins TRGV9 to TRGJ1 or TRGJ2. TCRdb records no J gene; here it was assigned by comparing the DNA to germline. The V gene end was trimmed by 0 bases and the J gene end by 0 bases; junction bases not matched to a gene: 11. In germline, CDR1 is GITISATS, CDR2 ISYDGTV (reference sequence). The CDR3 has 17 residues. The CDR3 region has the DNA TGTGCCTTGTGGGAGGTGTCCCCGACGACGAATTATTATAAGAAACTCTTT. Encoded protein: CALWEVSPTTNYYKKLF.

CDR3 residues: CATWDRVAYKKLF. In nucleotides, the CDR3 is TGTGCCACCTGGGACCGGGTGGCTTATAAGAAACTCTTT. The chain couples TRGV2 to TRGJ1 or TRGJ2. Here the J gene came from matching the DNA to germline, since TCRdb omits it. The CDR3 extends over 13 amino acids. V was pared by 3 bases and J by 6 bases, with 8 bases of the junction left unmatched. CDR1 is EGSNGY and CDR2 is YDSYNSKV in the germline V gene.

Comments on this clone: This likely reflects a read error, since a far larger clone is one base away. The chain couples TRGV9 to TRGJP. The J gene, absent from TCRdb, was called here by matching the DNA to germline. The CDR3 has 16 residues. Per germline, CDR1 GITISATS and CDR2 ISYDGTV (reference sequence). CDR3 region: CALWEVQEWGKKIKVF. DNA of the CDR3: TGTGCCTTGTGGGAGGTGCAAGAGTGGGGCAAAAAAATCAAGGTATTT.

The chain joins TRGV5 to TRGJ1 or TRGJ2. The J gene is not listed in TCRdb, so it was assigned here from a DNA match to germline. This CDR3 is built from 12 residues. The germline V gene encodes CDR1 VINAFY and CDR2 YDVSNSKD. After removal of 3 bases from V and 9 bases from J, the junction contained 8 bases not matched to a gene. In DNA, the CDR3 is TGTGCCACCTGGGACGGGGGATCTAAGAAACTCTTT. Amino acid sequence: CATWDGGSKKLF.

The chain recombines TRGV5 with TRGJ1 or TRGJ2. Here the J gene was assigned by germline matching of the DNA, as TCRdb has none. The CDR3 has 13 residues. The V gene's germline CDR1 is VINAFY and CDR2 YDVSNSKD. V lost 3 bases to trimming and J lost 3 bases; unmatched junction nucleotides: 5. Here the CDR3 DNA reads TGTGCCACCTGGGACGGCCCTTATTATAAGAAACTCTTT. It codes for CATWDGPYYKKLF.

This sequence joins TRGV4 and TRGJ1 or TRGJ2. Because TCRdb records no J gene, it was assigned here through a match of the DNA to germline. The CDR3 covers 12 residues. Germline CDR1 EGSTGY, CDR2 YDSYTSSV. Trimming at V came to 4 bases and at J to 2 bases, leaving 2 bases not matched to a gene. CDR3 in DNA: TGTGCCACCTGGGACTATTATTATAAGAAACTCTTT. Protein product: CATWDYYYKKLF.

With regard to this clone: Other nucleotide sequences in the sample specify the same CDR3. This sequence joins TRGV9 and TRGJ1 or TRGJ2. TCRdb carries no J gene annotation; the J gene was assigned here by matching the DNA with germline. V gave up 0 bases and J gave up 6 bases; unmatched junction bases: 2. Per germline, CDR1 GITISATS and CDR2 ISYDGTV (reference sequence). The CDR3 runs 12 residues. CDR3 nucleotides: TGTGCCTTGTGGGAGGTGGGTTATAAGAAACTCTTT. Translated: CALWEVGYKKLF.

The count of this clone is one. This chain joins TRGV3 and TRGJ1 or TRGJ2. Assignment of the J gene here rests on matching the DNA to germline, because TCRdb gives none. The V gene end was trimmed by 4 bases and the J gene end by 7 bases; junction bases not matched to a gene: 10. The CDR3 is 13 residues long. Germline CDR1 VTNTFY, CDR2 YDVSTARD (reference sequence). The CDR3 loop is CATWEPTGYKKLF. The CDR3 coding sequence is TGTGCCACCTGGGAACCCACGGGGTATAAGAAACTCTTT.